This TCR beta chain was sequenced during a study of T cell responses to AZD1222 COVID-19 vaccine. Study-level points and caveats: Samples come after the peak T cell response, not at day 14. Per reports, nearly half of all spike-specific TCRs target regions that are unmutated in variants. CD4 TCRs covered the whole spike, strongest at regions 160-218 and 743-854.

Here immunoSEQ multiplex PCR was the method, and the copy in TCRdb shows in-frame clones only, minus some. Seen here are about 120,000 clones, about 90% observed once, and the top ten hold roughly 1.5%. J was trimmed by 4 bases and V by 6 bases; bases with no gene match: 6. The CDR3 sequence is 14 residues long. Germline CDR1 and CDR2: MDHEN and SYDVKM. Concerning this clone: Its cognate antigen is unknown.

This specimen consisted of peripheral blood, obtained 28 days after the second AZD1222 dose. The rearrangement links TRBV28 to TRBJ2-3; 8 nucleotides match TRBD1. The origin of this receptor is an adult who received the AZD1222 COVID-19 vaccine. CDR3 loop: CASRLQGEADTQYF. The DNA for the CDR3 is TGTGCCAGCAGGCTACAGGGGGAGGCAGATACGCAGTATTTT.